This is a list of T cell receptor beta chains from one sample in a study of shared clonotypes between healthy human individuals. Sequenced by immunoSEQ multiplex PCR; TCRdb stores in-frame clones only, minus some. The sample has fewer than 3 million clones, under 95% seen once; the top ten hold around 0.4%. Material: naive CD4+ T cells from PBMCs. The receptors derive from a man between 18 and 35 years old in good health. Some clones in this sample may be carry-over from other donors' samples. Each CDR3 is given with its conserved first and last residue. Fields, in order: V gene, clone size, D gene, J gene, CDR3 DNA, CDR3 protein. D genes are given only for firm matches. Only some rows state a clone size, as once, few, many or a class for expanded clones.

v_call: TRBV6-5
clone_size: NA
d_call: TRBD2
j_call: TRBJ2-3
cdr3_nt: TGTGCCAGCAGTTACAGGGGACTAGTGTCAGATACGCAGTATTTT
cdr3_aa: CASSYRGLVSDTQYF

v_call: TRBV4-2
clone_size: NA
d_call: NA
j_call: TRBJ1-2
cdr3_nt: TGTGCCAGCAGCCCTTTGGAGGGGCTGCGGGGCTACACCTTC
cdr3_aa: CASSPLEGLRGYTF

v_call: TRBV9
clone_size: NA
d_call: NA
j_call: TRBJ2-6
cdr3_nt: TGTGCCAGCAGCGTAGTAGGGTCTGGGGCCAACGTCCTGACTTTC
cdr3_aa: CASSVVGSGANVLTF

v_call: TRBV28
clone_size: NA
d_call: NA
j_call: TRBJ1-2
cdr3_nt: TGTGCCAGCAGTTTACCCGGGGCCTCCACCAAAGGCTACACCTTC
cdr3_aa: CASSLPGASTKGYTF

v_call: TRBV6-5
clone_size: NA
d_call: TRBD1
j_call: TRBJ2-5
cdr3_nt: TGTGCCAGCAGCCGCACCGGGACAGGGGAAGAGACCCAGTACTTC
cdr3_aa: CASSRTGTGEETQYF

v_call: TRBV7-5
clone_size: once
d_call: NA
j_call: TRBJ1-3
cdr3_nt: TGTGTCAGAAGCTCGAGGACGAACCCGGGCCCCCGTGAAAACACCATATATTTT
cdr3_aa: CVRSSRTNPGPRENTIYF

v_call: TRBV28
clone_size: NA
d_call: NA
j_call: TRBJ2-5
cdr3_nt: TGTGCCAGCAGTAAACGTGGGGGGGAGACCCAGTACTTC
cdr3_aa: CASSKRGGETQYF

v_call: TRBV18
clone_size: NA
d_call: NA
j_call: TRBJ2-7
cdr3_nt: TGTGCCAGCTCACCTGAACTCGGACGGAATACCTACGAGCAGTACTTC
cdr3_aa: CASSPELGRNTYEQYF

v_call: TRBV12-5
clone_size: NA
d_call: NA
j_call: TRBJ1-3
cdr3_nt: TGTGCTAGTGGTTTGACCACTAGTCTCTCTGGAAACACCATATATTTT
cdr3_aa: CASGLTTSLSGNTIYF

v_call: TRBV6-5
clone_size: NA
d_call: NA
j_call: TRBJ2-3
cdr3_nt: TGTGCCAGCAGTTACGTCCCCGGTCCTACAGATACGCAGTATTTT
cdr3_aa: CASSYVPGPTDTQYF

v_call: TRBV6-5
clone_size: NA
d_call: TRBD1
j_call: TRBJ2-7
cdr3_nt: TGTGCCAGCAGTCCCGGGACAGGGTTGTCCTACGAGCAGTACTTC
cdr3_aa: CASSPGTGLSYEQYF

v_call: TRBV6-4
clone_size: NA
d_call: TRBD1
j_call: TRBJ1-2
cdr3_nt: TGTGCCAGCAGTGACAAACAGGGGAAAGGCTATGGCTACACCTTC
cdr3_aa: CASSDKQGKGYGYTF

v_call: TRBV28
clone_size: once
d_call: NA
j_call: TRBJ1-5
cdr3_nt: TGTGCCAGCAGTTTCGGTAAACGCTGGGGCAATCAGCCCCAGCATTTT
cdr3_aa: CASSFGKRWGNQPQHF

v_call: TRBV5-1
clone_size: NA
d_call: TRBD1
j_call: TRBJ2-5
cdr3_nt: TGCGCCAGCAGCCCAGGGGGCGGTGAGACACAAGAGACCCAGTACTTC
cdr3_aa: CASSPGGGETQETQYF

v_call: TRBV11-2
clone_size: NA
d_call: NA
j_call: TRBJ2-3
cdr3_nt: TGTGCCAGCAGCCCCCCGGGGGTGGGGGCAGGTACGCAGTATTTT
cdr3_aa: CASSPPGVGAGTQYF

v_call: TRBV28
clone_size: NA
d_call: NA
j_call: TRBJ2-6
cdr3_nt: TGTGCCAGCAACGAGGGAATAGACGTCCTGACTTTC
cdr3_aa: CASNEGIDVLTF

v_call: TRBV4-3
clone_size: NA
d_call: TRBD1
j_call: TRBJ1-3
cdr3_nt: TGCGCCAGCAGCCAACTTACAGGGGACTCTGGAAACACCATATATTTT
cdr3_aa: CASSQLTGDSGNTIYF

v_call: TRBV2
clone_size: once
d_call: TRBD1
j_call: TRBJ1-1
cdr3_nt: TGTGCCAGCAGTGAAAGACAGGGTTCAGGAACTGAAGCTTTCTTT
cdr3_aa: CASSERQGSGTEAFF

v_call: TRBV5-4
clone_size: NA
d_call: NA
j_call: TRBJ2-3
cdr3_nt: TGTGCCAGCAGCTCCAAAAAAGATACGCAGTATTTT
cdr3_aa: CASSSKKDTQYF

v_call: TRBV6-1
clone_size: NA
d_call: NA
j_call: TRBJ1-4
cdr3_nt: TGTGCCGGGGCGGAGGGAGGCACTAATGAAAAACTGTTTTTT
cdr3_aa: CAGAEGGTNEKLFF

v_call: TRBV28
clone_size: once
d_call: NA
j_call: TRBJ2-2
cdr3_nt: TGTGCCAGCAGCTCTGGGACCTCTGGAGCCGGGGAGCTGTTTTTT
cdr3_aa: CASSSGTSGAGELFF

v_call: TRBV2
clone_size: NA
d_call: TRBD2
j_call: TRBJ2-1
cdr3_nt: TGTGCCAGCAAGGTGGGACTAGCGGTTTTCAATGAGCAGTTCTTC
cdr3_aa: CASKVGLAVFNEQFF

v_call: TRBV6-9
clone_size: NA
d_call: NA
j_call: TRBJ1-5
cdr3_nt: TGTGCCAGCAGTTATTTTTTCCGGGAATATCAGCCCCAGCATTTT
cdr3_aa: CASSYFFREYQPQHF

v_call: TRBV5-1
clone_size: NA
d_call: NA
j_call: TRBJ1-3
cdr3_nt: TGCGCCAGCAGCTTGGGGCAAACTGGAAACACCATATATTTT
cdr3_aa: CASSLGQTGNTIYF

v_call: TRBV4-1
clone_size: NA
d_call: NA
j_call: TRBJ2-6
cdr3_nt: TGCGCCAGCAGCCCTGCTGGGGTCGGGGCCAACGTCCTGACTTTC
cdr3_aa: CASSPAGVGANVLTF

v_call: TRBV4-2
clone_size: NA
d_call: TRBD2
j_call: TRBJ2-3
cdr3_nt: TGTGCCAGCAGCCAAGAGAGGGGAGCGGGAGGGCGGGATACGCAGTATTTT
cdr3_aa: CASSQERGAGGRDTQYF

v_call: TRBV7-3
clone_size: NA
d_call: TRBD2
j_call: TRBJ2-1
cdr3_nt: TGTGCCAGCAGCCCCTCGGGACTAGCGGGAGATAATGAGCAGTTCTTC
cdr3_aa: CASSPSGLAGDNEQFF

v_call: TRBV7-2
clone_size: NA
d_call: TRBD2
j_call: TRBJ2-7
cdr3_nt: TGTGCCAGCAGCTCGACTAGCACTGACTACGAGCAGTACTTC
cdr3_aa: CASSSTSTDYEQYF

v_call: TRBV2
clone_size: NA
d_call: NA
j_call: TRBJ2-7
cdr3_nt: TGTGCCAGCAGGCAGGGGCCGGACGAGCAGTACTTC
cdr3_aa: CASRQGPDEQYF

v_call: TRBV12-5
clone_size: NA
d_call: TRBD2
j_call: TRBJ2-2
cdr3_nt: TGTGCTAGTGGTGGGGGACTAGCGGGGCACGCGAACACCGGGGAGCTGTTTTTT
cdr3_aa: CASGGGLAGHANTGELFF

v_call: TRBV10-3
clone_size: NA
d_call: NA
j_call: TRBJ1-4
cdr3_nt: TGTGCCATCGGATCCGGGACTGGGGGTGAAAAACTGTTTTTT
cdr3_aa: CAIGSGTGGEKLFF

v_call: TRBV5-6
clone_size: NA
d_call: NA
j_call: TRBJ2-2
cdr3_nt: TGTGCCAGCGGTGCAGGGTACGGGGAGCTGTTTTTT
cdr3_aa: CASGAGYGELFF

v_call: TRBV4-3
clone_size: NA
d_call: NA
j_call: TRBJ1-2
cdr3_nt: TGCGCCAGCAGCCAACAGGGGTTAACTGGCTACACCTTC
cdr3_aa: CASSQQGLTGYTF

v_call: TRBV19
clone_size: once
d_call: NA
j_call: TRBJ1-5
cdr3_nt: TGTGCCAGTAGTATACAGTCCTGGCCCCAGCATTTT
cdr3_aa: CASSIQSWPQHF

v_call: TRBV28
clone_size: few
d_call: NA
j_call: TRBJ1-1
cdr3_nt: TGTGCCACCAGTAGGGAAGCTTTCTTT
cdr3_aa: CATSREAFF

v_call: TRBV2
clone_size: NA
d_call: NA
j_call: TRBJ2-7
cdr3_nt: TGTGCCAGCAAAGGACCATCACTCTACGAGCAGTACTTC
cdr3_aa: CASKGPSLYEQYF

v_call: TRBV30
clone_size: NA
d_call: TRBD1
j_call: TRBJ2-7
cdr3_nt: TGTGCCTTTAGGGGACAGGGGGCGGATGGTATGGGGTCCGAGCAGTACTTC
cdr3_aa: CAFRGQGADGMGSEQYF

v_call: TRBV5-1
clone_size: NA
d_call: NA
j_call: TRBJ2-1
cdr3_nt: TGCGCCAGCAGCGCCGGGACTTTGGGTGAGCAGTTCTTC
cdr3_aa: CASSAGTLGEQFF

v_call: TRBV4-3
clone_size: NA
d_call: TRBD2
j_call: TRBJ2-4
cdr3_nt: TGCGCCAGCAGCCAAGTTTATCAGCGGGAGGGGTACATTCAGTACTTC
cdr3_aa: CASSQVYQREGYIQYF

v_call: TRBV6-5
clone_size: NA
d_call: NA
j_call: TRBJ2-7
cdr3_nt: TGTGCCAGCAGCCCACCCGGGACTGGAACCTACGAGCAGTACTTC
cdr3_aa: CASSPPGTGTYEQYF

v_call: TRBV28
clone_size: NA
d_call: NA
j_call: TRBJ2-3
cdr3_nt: TGTGCCAGCAGTTCAGAGCCAACCCCACGCACAGATACGCAGTATTTT
cdr3_aa: CASSSEPTPRTDTQYF

v_call: TRBV7-9
clone_size: few
d_call: TRBD1
j_call: TRBJ1-1
cdr3_nt: TGTGCCAGCAGCCGACAGGGAAGTCAGATCTTT
cdr3_aa: CASSRQGSQIF